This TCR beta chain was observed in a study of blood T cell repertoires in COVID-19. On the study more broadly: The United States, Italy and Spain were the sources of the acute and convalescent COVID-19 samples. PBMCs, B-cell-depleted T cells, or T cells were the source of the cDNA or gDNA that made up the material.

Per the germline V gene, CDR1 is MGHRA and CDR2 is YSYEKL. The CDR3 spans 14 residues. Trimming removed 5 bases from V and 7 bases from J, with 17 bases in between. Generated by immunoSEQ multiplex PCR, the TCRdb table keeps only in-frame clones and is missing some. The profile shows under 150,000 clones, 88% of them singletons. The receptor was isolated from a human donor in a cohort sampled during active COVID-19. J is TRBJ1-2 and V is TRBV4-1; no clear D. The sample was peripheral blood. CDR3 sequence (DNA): TGCGCCAGCAGCTCGCCCCTGAGGAGCGGTGGCTACACCTTC. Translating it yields CASSSPLRSGGYTF.